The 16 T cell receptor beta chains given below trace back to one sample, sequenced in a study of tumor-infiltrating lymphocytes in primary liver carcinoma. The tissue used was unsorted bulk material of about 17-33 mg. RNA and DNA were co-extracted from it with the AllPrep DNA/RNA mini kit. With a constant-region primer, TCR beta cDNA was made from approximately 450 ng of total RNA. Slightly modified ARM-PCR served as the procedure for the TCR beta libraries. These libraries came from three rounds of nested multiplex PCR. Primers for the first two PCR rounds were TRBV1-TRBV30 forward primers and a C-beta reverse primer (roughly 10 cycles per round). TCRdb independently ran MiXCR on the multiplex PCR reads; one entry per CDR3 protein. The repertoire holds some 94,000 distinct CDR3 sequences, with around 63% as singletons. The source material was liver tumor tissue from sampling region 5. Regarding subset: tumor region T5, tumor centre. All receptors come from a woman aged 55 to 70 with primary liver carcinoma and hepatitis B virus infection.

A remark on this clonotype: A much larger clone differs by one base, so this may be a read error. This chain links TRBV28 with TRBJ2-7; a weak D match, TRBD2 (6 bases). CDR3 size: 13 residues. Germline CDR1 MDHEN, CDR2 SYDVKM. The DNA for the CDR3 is TGTGCCAGCAGTTTACCCGGGTCGGGGGAGCAGCACTTC. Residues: CASSLPGSGEQHF.

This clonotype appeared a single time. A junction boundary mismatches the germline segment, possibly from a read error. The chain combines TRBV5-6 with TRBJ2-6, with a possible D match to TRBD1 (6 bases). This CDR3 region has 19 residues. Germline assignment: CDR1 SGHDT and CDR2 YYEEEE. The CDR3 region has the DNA TGTGCCAGCGGCTCCTACGGTGGCAGGGGTTACTCTTGGGCCAACGTCCTGACTTTC. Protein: CASGSYGGRGYSWANVLTF. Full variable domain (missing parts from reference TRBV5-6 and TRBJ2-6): DAGVTQSPTHLIKTRGQQVTLRCSPKSGHDTVSWYQQALGQGPQFIFQYYEEEERQRGNFPDRFSGHQFPNYSSELNVNALLLGDSALYLCASGSYGGRGYSWANVLTFGAGSRLTVL.

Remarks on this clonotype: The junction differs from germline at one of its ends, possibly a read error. In DNA, the CDR3 is TGTGCCAGGAGGGAGAGGGACAATGGGCAGTTCTTC. Its protein is CARRERDNGQFF. V usage is TRBV11-3 and J usage is TRBJ2-1; TRBD1 is a possible D gene (6 bases). The CDR3 spans 12 residues. Germline loops: CDR1 SGHNT, CDR2 YENEEA.

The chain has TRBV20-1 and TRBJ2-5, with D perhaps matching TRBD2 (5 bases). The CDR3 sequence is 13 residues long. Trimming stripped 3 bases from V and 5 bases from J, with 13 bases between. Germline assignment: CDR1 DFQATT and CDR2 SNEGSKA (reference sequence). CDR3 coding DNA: TGCAGTGCTAGTTCTCTAGCTGGGGAGACCCAGTACTTC. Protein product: CSASSLAGETQYF.

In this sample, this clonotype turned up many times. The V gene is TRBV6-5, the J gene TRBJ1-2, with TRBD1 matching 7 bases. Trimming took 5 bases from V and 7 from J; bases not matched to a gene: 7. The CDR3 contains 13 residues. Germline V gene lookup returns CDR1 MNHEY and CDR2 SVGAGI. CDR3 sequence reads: CASSGGTVGGYTF. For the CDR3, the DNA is TGTGCCAGCAGTGGGGGGACAGTCGGTGGCTACACCTTC.

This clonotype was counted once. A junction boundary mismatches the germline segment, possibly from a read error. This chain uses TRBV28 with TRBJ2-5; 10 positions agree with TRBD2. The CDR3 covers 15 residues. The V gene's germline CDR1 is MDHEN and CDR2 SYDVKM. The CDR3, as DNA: TGTGCCGGCAGTTTAATAAGCGGGAGGGCGAGGACCCAGTACTTC. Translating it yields CAGSLISGRARTQYF.

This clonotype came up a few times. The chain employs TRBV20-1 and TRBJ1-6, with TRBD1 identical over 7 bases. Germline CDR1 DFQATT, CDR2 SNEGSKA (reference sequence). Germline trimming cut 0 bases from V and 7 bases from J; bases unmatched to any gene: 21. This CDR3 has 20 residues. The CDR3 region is CSARDQTGRAVNLNNSPLHF. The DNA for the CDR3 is TGCAGTGCTAGAGATCAGACAGGGAGGGCGGTTAACCTAAACAATTCACCCCTCCACTTT.

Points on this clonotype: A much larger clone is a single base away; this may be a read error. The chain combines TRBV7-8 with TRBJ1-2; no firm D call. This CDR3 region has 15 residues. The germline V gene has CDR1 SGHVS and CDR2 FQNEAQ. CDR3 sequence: CTSTLVPLNHKSYTF. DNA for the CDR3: TGTACCAGCACCCTAGTCCCATTAAATCATAAGAGCTACACCTTC.

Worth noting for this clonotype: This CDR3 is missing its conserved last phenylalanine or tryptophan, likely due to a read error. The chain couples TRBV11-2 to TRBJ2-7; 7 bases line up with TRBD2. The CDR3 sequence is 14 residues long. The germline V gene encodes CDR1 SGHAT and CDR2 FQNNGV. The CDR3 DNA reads TGTGCCGGCAGCCACGGGACTACCTCCTACGAACAGTACCTC. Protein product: CAGSHGTTSYEQYL.

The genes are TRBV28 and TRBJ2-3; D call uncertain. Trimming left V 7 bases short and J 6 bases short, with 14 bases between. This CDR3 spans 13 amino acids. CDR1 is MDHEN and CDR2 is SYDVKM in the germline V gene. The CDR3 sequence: CASKNLGEDTQYF. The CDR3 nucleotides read TGTGCCAGCAAAAACCTCGGAGAGGATACGCAGTATTTT.

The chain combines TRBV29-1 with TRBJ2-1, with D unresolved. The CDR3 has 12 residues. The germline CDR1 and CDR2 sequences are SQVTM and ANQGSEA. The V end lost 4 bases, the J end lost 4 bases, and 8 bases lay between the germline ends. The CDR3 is CSVAPRYNEQFF. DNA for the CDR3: TGCAGCGTTGCACCCCGATACAATGAGCAGTTCTTC.

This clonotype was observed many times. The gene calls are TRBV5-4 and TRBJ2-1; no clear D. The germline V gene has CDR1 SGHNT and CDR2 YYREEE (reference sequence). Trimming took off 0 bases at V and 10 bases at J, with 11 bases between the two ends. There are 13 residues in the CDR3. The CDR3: CASSLAVSREQFF. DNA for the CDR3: TGTGCCAGCAGCTTGGCGGTGTCTCGCGAGCAGTTCTTC.

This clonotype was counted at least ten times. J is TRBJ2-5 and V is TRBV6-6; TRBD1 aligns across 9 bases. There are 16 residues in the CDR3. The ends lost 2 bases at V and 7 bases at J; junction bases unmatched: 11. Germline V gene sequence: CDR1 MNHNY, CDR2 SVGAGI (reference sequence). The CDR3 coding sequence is TGTGCCAGCAGTTACCCGGGACAGGGCCAGGGTGGGACCCAGTACTTC. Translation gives CASSYPGQGQGGTQYF.

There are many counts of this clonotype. The CDR3 DNA is TGCGCCAGCAGCCAAGGTGGTCTAGCGGGGGTCTACAATGAGCAGTTCTTC. This translates into CASSQGGLAGVYNEQFF. The V gene is TRBV4-1, the J gene TRBJ2-1; 10 bases map to TRBD2. Trimming took 1 base from V and 3 from J; bases not matched to a gene: 6. The CDR3 length is 17 residues. CDR1 MGHRA and CDR2 YSYEKL come from the germline V gene.

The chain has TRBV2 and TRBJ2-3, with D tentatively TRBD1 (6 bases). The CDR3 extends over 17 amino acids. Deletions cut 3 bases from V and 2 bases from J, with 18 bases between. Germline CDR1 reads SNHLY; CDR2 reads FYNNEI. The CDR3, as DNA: TGTGCCAGCAGTGAGAAACAGGGTAGGCGGAACACAGATACGCAGTATTTT. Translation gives CASSEKQGRRNTDTQYF.

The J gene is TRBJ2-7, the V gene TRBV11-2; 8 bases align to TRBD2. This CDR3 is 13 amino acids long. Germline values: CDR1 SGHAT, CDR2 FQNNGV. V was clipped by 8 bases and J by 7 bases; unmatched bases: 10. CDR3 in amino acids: CASVPGLVREQYF. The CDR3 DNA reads TGTGCCAGCGTCCCGGGACTAGTAAGGGAGCAGTACTTC.